This entry concerns a single T cell receptor (beta chain). The authors made the TRB cDNA libraries by 5' RACE using UMI labels. TCRdb reprocessed the 5' RACE reads and keeps a single row for each CDR3 protein, giving no DNA. This sample contains about 48,000 distinct CDR3 sequences. The CDR3 is 15 residues long. This entry is derived from a study of CXCR3-negative and CXCR3-positive naive CD8 T cells. The J gene is TRBJ2-7, the V gene TRBV12-3 or TRBV12-4; no DNA is available, so the TRBD1 call from TCRdb remains unchecked. The sequenced material came from memory CD8+ T cells from blood. This sequence was found in a human donor in good health. Some clones in this sample may be carry-over from other donors' samples. This CDR3 is CASSLVLVGGYEQYF.